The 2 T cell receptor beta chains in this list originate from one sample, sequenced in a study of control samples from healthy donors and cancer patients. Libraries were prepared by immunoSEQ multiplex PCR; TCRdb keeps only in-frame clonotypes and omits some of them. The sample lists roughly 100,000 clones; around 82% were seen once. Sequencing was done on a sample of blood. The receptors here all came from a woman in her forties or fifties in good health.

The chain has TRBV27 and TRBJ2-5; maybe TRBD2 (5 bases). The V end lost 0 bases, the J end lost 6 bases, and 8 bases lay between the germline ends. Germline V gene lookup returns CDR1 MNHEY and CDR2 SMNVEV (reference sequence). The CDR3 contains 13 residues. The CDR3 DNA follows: TGTGCCAGCAGTTTATCTTCCGGGAAGACCCAGTACTTC. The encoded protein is CASSLSSGKTQYF.

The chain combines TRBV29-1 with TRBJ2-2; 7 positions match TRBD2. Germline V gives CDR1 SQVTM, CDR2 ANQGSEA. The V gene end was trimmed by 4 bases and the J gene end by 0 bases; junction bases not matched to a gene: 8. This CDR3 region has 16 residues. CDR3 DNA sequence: TGCAGCGTTGGCTTTGGGGGGGTGTCGAACACCGGGGAGCTGTTTTTT. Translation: CSVGFGGVSNTGELFF.